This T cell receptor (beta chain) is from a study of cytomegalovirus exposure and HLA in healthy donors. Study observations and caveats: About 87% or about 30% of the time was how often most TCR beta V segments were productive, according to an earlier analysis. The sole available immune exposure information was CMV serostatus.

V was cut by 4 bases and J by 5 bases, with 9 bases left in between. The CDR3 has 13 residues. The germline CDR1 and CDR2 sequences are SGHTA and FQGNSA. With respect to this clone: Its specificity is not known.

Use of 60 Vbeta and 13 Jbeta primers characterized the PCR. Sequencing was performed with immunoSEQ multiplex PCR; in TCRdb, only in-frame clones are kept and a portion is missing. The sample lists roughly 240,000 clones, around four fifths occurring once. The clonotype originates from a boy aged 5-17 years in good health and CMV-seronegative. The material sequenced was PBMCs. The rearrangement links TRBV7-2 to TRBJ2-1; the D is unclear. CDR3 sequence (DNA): TGTGCCAGCAGCTCCCACAGAAACAATGAGCAGTTCTTC. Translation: CASSSHRNNEQFF.